The 10 T cell receptor beta chains in this list originate from one sample, sequenced in a study of tumor and adjacent non-tumor tissue in lung cancer. The library came from three nested PCR rounds adapted from ARM-PCR protocols. In TCRdb, the multiplex PCR reads were re-called with MiXCR into one record per CDR3 protein. The sample includes 60,000 to 90,000 distinct CDR3 sequences, roughly 80% of them seen just once. No cell sorting was done before RNA was extracted from the tissue. The sequencing sample was made of lung tumor tissue. The receptors come from a woman in her forties or fifties with non-small cell lung cancer.

Note on this clonotype: This may stem from a read error, because a much larger clone lies one nucleotide away. The genes are TRBV29-1 and TRBJ2-5; 8 bases agree with TRBD2. CDR1 and CDR2 (germline): SQVTM, ANQGSEA. This CDR3 contains 15 residues. CDR3 amino acids: CSAAPPWTSREAQYF. In DNA form, the CDR3 reads TGCAGCGCCGCCCCACCTTGGACTAGCAGAGAGGCCCAGTACTTC.

Points on this clonotype: A read error is possible here, since a much larger clone lies one base away. The chain carries TRBV5-8 and TRBJ2-1, with a possible D match to TRBD2 (6 bases). V was shortened by 1 base and J by 7 bases, with 15 bases between the two germline ends. Germline V gene sequence: CDR1 SGHTS, CDR2 YDEGEE. CDR3 size: 15 residues. CDR3 in amino acids: CASSLMGRGINEQFF. The DNA of the CDR3 is TGTGCCAGCAGCTTGATGGGACGGGGGATAAATGAGCAGTTCTTC.

The rearrangement uses TRBV11-2 and TRBJ2-7; a possible D gene is TRBD1 (5 bases). Germline V gene sequence: CDR1 SGHAT, CDR2 FQNNGV. V was shortened by 2 bases and J by 2 bases, with 16 bases between the two germline ends. This CDR3 region has 16 residues. This CDR3 reads CASSLSTGIGAYEQYF. The CDR3 DNA reads as TGTGCCAGCAGCTTATCAACCGGTATAGGGGCCTACGAGCAGTACTTC.

As concerns this clonotype: Just one base apart from a much larger clone, this may be a read error. The rearrangement links TRBV7-9 to TRBJ2-5, with D unresolved. Germline CDR1 is SEHNR and CDR2 is FQNEAQ (reference sequence). V was shortened by 2 bases and J by 3 bases, with 4 bases between the two germline ends. CDR3 length: 12 residues. CDR3 in amino acids: CASSLIKETQYF. In DNA form, the CDR3 reads TGTGCCAGCAGCTTAATCAAAGAGACCCAGTACTTC.

This clonotype qualifies as medium-sized. The chain combines TRBV11-2 with TRBJ1-4, with 7 bases lining up with TRBD1. V lost 3 bases and J lost 8; bases outside the gene matches: 15. Looked up from germline, CDR1 is SGHAT and CDR2 is FQNNGV. The CDR3 totals 17 residues. This chain's CDR3 is CASSFPEGQPSWEKLFF. The CDR3 DNA reads as TGTGCCAGCAGCTTCCCGGAGGGACAGCCGTCTTGGGAAAAACTGTTTTTT.

On this clonotype itself: One end of the junction does not line up with germline, which may come from a read error. CDR3 sequence: CASSSENIGELFF. The DNA of the CDR3 is TGTGCCAGCAGCTCAGAGAACATCGGGGAGCTGTTTTTT. J is TRBJ2-2 and V is TRBV5-6; D gene uncertain. CDR1 is SGHDT, CDR2 YYEEEE, per germline. The CDR3 spans 13 residues.

The chain combines TRBV4-1 with TRBJ2-7; 11 bases align to TRBD2. V gave up 8 bases and J gave up 0 bases; unmatched junction bases: 12. There are 17 residues in the CDR3. Germline V gives CDR1 MGHRA, CDR2 YSYEKL. CDR3 sequence: CASRTGLAGRNSYEQYF. In DNA form, the CDR3 reads TGCGCCAGCCGCACCGGACTAGCGGGTCGGAACTCCTACGAGCAGTACTTC.

This chain connects TRBV12-3 or TRBV12-4 to TRBJ2-2; TRBD2 agrees at 7 bases. Trimming removed 11 bases from V and 7 bases from J; junction bases left unmatched: 10. The CDR3 length is 13 residues. In DNA form, the CDR3 reads TGTGCCTGCGAAGCGGGGTACATCGGGGAGCTGTTTTTT. Protein product: CACEAGYIGELFF.

A word on this clonotype: It may be a read error: a sequence one base away is much more abundant. The chain employs TRBV30 and TRBJ2-7; D might be TRBD1 or TRBD2, each matching 5 bases. The CDR3 covers 14 residues. V gave up 0 bases and J gave up 4 bases, with 13 bases separating them. Germline CDR1 GTSNPN, CDR2 SVGIG (reference sequence). In DNA, the CDR3 is TGTGCCTGGAGTGTAACGGGACGGCATTACGAGCAGTACTTC. This codes for CAWSVTGRHYEQYF.

Comment on this clonotype: A read error may be the cause here, since a much bigger clone is one base away. CDR3 region: CASSIAAQFTGELFF. CDR3 in DNA: TGTGCCAGCAGCATAGCCGCACAGTTCACCGGGGAGCTGTTTTTT. J is TRBJ2-2 and V is TRBV7-9, with no clear D. CDR3 length equals 15 residues. CDR1 and CDR2 from the germline V gene are SEHNR and FQNEAQ (reference sequence).